This is a list of T cell receptor beta chains from one sample in a study of shared clonotypes between healthy human individuals. The repertoire was sequenced with immunoSEQ multiplex PCR; TCRdb's copy has only in-frame clones and lacks some. This table has around 620,000 clones, roughly 96% appearing once. The sequenced sample was naive CD8+ T cells sorted from blood. The receptors stem from a woman aged 25 to 39 in good health. Both conserved end residues are part of each CDR3. A D gene is named only where the DNA matches it firmly.

J gene	D gene	V gene	CDR3 protein
TRBJ2-7	TRBD2	TRBV28	CASRVDGTSGYEQYF
TRBJ2-2	NA	TRBV6-6	CASSYPNTGELFF
TRBJ1-5	TRBD1	TRBV9	CASSAGTEFQPQHF
TRBJ2-1	TRBD2	TRBV11-1	CASSFASGSIEQFF
TRBJ1-1	NA	TRBV11-2	CASSLGHSGDTEAFF
TRBJ1-2	NA	TRBV19	CASSIDRDGYTF
TRBJ2-1	TRBD1	TRBV19	CASSHRGQYEQFF
TRBJ1-5	TRBD1	TRBV28	CASTITGGGQPQHF
TRBJ1-2	TRBD1	TRBV5-6	CASSLAGTGVGYTF
TRBJ2-3	NA	TRBV13	CASGGRDSPTDTQYF
TRBJ2-1	TRBD2	TRBV29-1	CSVGGTSGSDYNEQFF
TRBJ1-1	TRBD1	TRBV16	CASSQSQGGTEAFF
TRBJ2-7	NA	TRBV14	CASSQFPKEEQYF
TRBJ2-7	TRBD2	TRBV27	CASSIGTSGRNEQYF
TRBJ2-7	NA	TRBV29-1	CSVIQGHEQYF
TRBJ2-7	TRBD1	TRBV10-2	CASSATGGNEQYF
TRBJ1-5	NA	TRBV9	CASSGGTSNQPQHF
TRBJ2-7	TRBD1	TRBV28	CASSLLWDRDYEQYF
TRBJ2-7	NA	TRBV15	CATSRVGGPTYEQYF
TRBJ1-2	NA	TRBV5-4	CASSGTTTNYGYTF
TRBJ1-5	NA	TRBV10-3	CAISEGSGIQPQHF
TRBJ2-7	NA	TRBV28	CASSTRDGLYEQYF
TRBJ2-7	TRBD1	TRBV27	CASSSPGQGLEQYF
TRBJ2-5	NA	TRBV10-1	CASSLPGEETQYF
TRBJ2-1	NA	TRBV14	CASSQDAYWYNEQFF
TRBJ1-1	NA	TRBV13	CASSPTPGQTNTEAFF
TRBJ2-7	NA	TRBV5-1	CASSLAGYYEQYF
TRBJ1-5	NA	TRBV27	CASSFLGGQPQHF
TRBJ2-7	NA	TRBV27	CASSHPGEHYEQYF
TRBJ2-7	TRBD1	TRBV19	CASSIGTGVYEQYF
TRBJ1-4	NA	TRBV28	CASSLYRGANEKLFF
TRBJ2-7	TRBD2	TRBV7-9	CASSLTSGINEQYF
TRBJ1-3	NA	TRBV9	CASSPLSPSGNTIYF
TRBJ1-5	TRBD1	TRBV7-2	CASSSPDRGEGQPQHF
TRBJ2-1	TRBD2	TRBV25-1	CASSEKGLLREQFF
TRBJ1-5	NA	TRBV28	CASTQKEGGSQPQHF
TRBJ1-1	NA	TRBV27	CASTGRPPPGEPFF
TRBJ1-1	NA	TRBV7-9	CASRPTRNTEAFF
TRBJ1-2	NA	TRBV5-6	CASSLRRGYGYTF
TRBJ1-2	NA	TRBV7-3	CASSLKGARGYTF
TRBJ2-7	TRBD1	TRBV5-6	CASSYTGAGSYEQYF
TRBJ2-7	TRBD2	TRBV6-5	CASSYSAGVHEQYF
TRBJ2-7	NA	TRBV7-6	CASSSESYEQYF
TRBJ2-7	TRBD1	TRBV19	CASSIGQGSSYEQYF
NA	TRBD1	TRBV14	CASSKGTGLYEQYF
TRBJ2-3	NA	TRBV18	CASSTDRVRALTDTQYF
TRBJ1-4	NA	TRBV9	CASSVDGRLGEKLFF
TRBJ2-1	NA	TRBV2	CATTKRAESSYNEQFF
TRBJ2-1	NA	TRBV10-2	CASSSGSGSSYNEQFF
TRBJ2-7	TRBD2	TRBV28	CASSLWAAGDGQYF
TRBJ2-5	TRBD1	TRBV28	CASSLTRTGGVGETQYF
TRBJ1-5	NA	TRBV27	CASSLSSGGAQPQHF
TRBJ2-1	NA	TRBV4-1	CASSLSGAHNEQFF